This is a list of T cell receptor beta chains from one sample in a study of cytomegalovirus exposure and HLA in healthy donors. Here immunoSEQ multiplex PCR was the method, and the copy in TCRdb shows in-frame clones only, minus some. The profile covers 90,000 to 150,000 clones, with over 75% appearing a single time and about 6.3% taken by the ten largest. The material sequenced was PBMCs. Source of these receptors: a woman between 18 and 30 years old in good health and CMV-seropositive. The CDR3 runs from the conserved cysteine through the conserved F or W. Fields, in order: CDR3 length, D gene, J gene, clone size, V gene, CDR3 DNA, CDR3 protein. D genes are given only for firm matches. Clone size is not always given. Where it is, it says once, few, many or a class for expanded clones.

>15|TRBD1|TRBJ1-2|.|TRBV28
TGTGCCAGCAGTCCCTCAGGGGGCGCAAACTATGGCTACACCTTC
CASSPSGGANYGYTF
>13|.|TRBJ1-5|.|TRBV28
TGTGCCAGCAGCGCCGGTAACAATCAGCCCCAGCATTTT
CASSAGNNQPQHF
>15|TRBD1|TRBJ1-2|few|TRBV13
TGTGCCAGCAGCTCGACGGGACAGGGGAACTATGGCTACACCTTC
CASSSTGQGNYGYTF
>13|.|TRBJ1-1|.|TRBV15
TGTGCCACAGGACACCCCCCAAACACTGAAGCTTTCTTT
CATGHPPNTEAFF
>17|.|TRBJ1-4|.|TRBV4-3
TGCGCCAGCAGCCAAGAGATGTCCACAGGAGTAAATGAAAAACTGTTTTTT
CASSQEMSTGVNEKLFF
>14|TRBD1|TRBJ1-5|.|TRBV30
TGTGCCTGGAGTGTACCAGGGGGCAGTCAGCCCCAGCATTTT
CAWSVPGGSQPQHF
>14|TRBD1|TRBJ2-2|.|TRBV11-3
TGTGCCAGCTTGGGACAGGGTGGTGCCGGGGAGCTGTTTTTT
CASLGQGGAGELFF
>15|.|TRBJ1-5|.|TRBV19
TGTGCCAGTAGTATCTTGACTGCCAACAATCAGCCCCAGCATTTT
CASSILTANNQPQHF
>20|TRBD2|TRBJ2-5|.|TRBV4-2
TGTGCCAGCAGCCAAGATAATCCTCTAGCGGGGGCCCTAAGGGAAGAGACCCAGTACTTC
CASSQDNPLAGALREETQYF
>13|TRBD2|TRBJ2-1|.|TRBV6-1
TGTGCCGGAGCGGGGGGGGCCAACAATGAGCAGTTCTTC
CAGAGGANNEQFF
>12|.|TRBJ2-1|.|TRBV6-5
TGTGCCAGCAGTTCCCCCGGGGGTGAGCAGTTCTTC
CASSSPGGEQFF
>15|.|TRBJ1-3|.|TRBV28
TGTGCCAGCAGTTTACCCCTTCCAGTCGGAAACACCATATATTTT
CASSLPLPVGNTIYF
>15|TRBD1|TRBJ2-7|.|TRBV7-9
TGTGCCAGCAGCCCCCGCCAGGGGGCGATCCACGAGCAGTACTTC
CASSPRQGAIHEQYF
>16|TRBD2|TRBJ2-3|.|TRBV4-2
TGTGCCAGCAGCCAAGAAAGGGCGGGGGGGCAAGATACGCAGTATTTT
CASSQERAGGQDTQYF
>15|.|TRBJ1-1|.|TRBV7-9
TGTGCCAGCAGCCCACCTGGAGGGTGGGACACTGAAGCTTTCTTT
CASSPPGGWDTEAFF
>13|.|TRBJ1-1|.|TRBV9
TGTGCCAGCAGCGTATCCGGGAACACTGAAGCTTTCTTT
CASSVSGNTEAFF